This TCR beta chain was recorded in a study of blood T cell repertoires in COVID-19. Study-level background: There were acute and convalescent COVID-19 samples, and they came from the United States, Italy and Spain. Sources were T cells, B-cell-depleted T cells, or PBMCs; the material itself was cDNA or gDNA.

This CDR3 is built from 18 residues. The germline V gene has CDR1 MGHRA and CDR2 YSYEKL. The ends were cut back, 2 bases at V and 8 bases at J, with 22 bases in the middle. As processed by the authors: How many nucleated cells were present was estimated from reference gene primer amplification. Assay: immunoSEQ multiplex PCR; the TCRdb copy retains only in-frame clones and omits some. V and J calls and clone size follow that table, whereas D and trimming were derived from the DNA. The sample lists around 230,000 clones, around four fifths occurring once. In its sample, this clone was seen once. The sequencing input was peripheral blood. This sequence joins TRBV4-1 and TRBJ1-6, with a tentative D call TRBD1 (5 bases). This receptor was obtained from a woman between 70 and 85 years old with active or convalescent COVID-19. CDR3 DNA: TGCGCCAGCAGCCAAACCCCTCAGAGGGACGGGGGTTATTCACCCCTCCACTTT. As protein: CASSQTPQRDGGYSPLHF.